Presented here are 3 T cell receptor beta chains from one specimen sequenced in a study of cytomegalovirus exposure and HLA in healthy donors. The PCR ran on 60 Vbeta and 13 Jbeta primers. The method was immunoSEQ multiplex PCR; TCRdb's version includes in-frame clones alone and lacks a portion of them. The repertoire consists of around 150,000 clones, with around 86% occurring once and the leading ten covering 8.1%. Sequencing was performed on PBMCs. Receptor source: a woman between 45 and 65 years old in good health and CMV-seropositive.

Details on this clone: The same CDR3 arises from other DNA sequences in this sample as well. The CDR3 loop reads CAWSYGRGRDYEQYF. DNA for the CDR3: TGTGCCTGGAGTTACGGGAGGGGAAGAGACTACGAGCAGTACTTC. V and J are TRBV30 and TRBJ2-7; 8 bases align to TRBD2. Germline CDR1 and CDR2: GTSNPN and SVGIG (reference sequence). The CDR3 has 15 residues. V shed 2 bases and J 3 bases; nucleotides not matched to a gene: 9.

The chain couples TRBV7-9 to TRBJ1-1; a possible D gene is TRBD1 (6 bases). Trimming shortened V by 3 bases and J by 2 bases, and 10 bases separated the two germline ends. CDR1 is SEHNR, CDR2 FQNEAQ, per germline (reference sequence). This CDR3 contains 14 residues. The CDR3 DNA is TGTGCCAGCAGCTTCGGCAGGGGTAACACTGAAGCTTTCTTT. Residues: CASSFGRGNTEAFF.

The rearrangement links TRBV7-3 to TRBJ2-3, with 10 bases matching TRBD2. This CDR3 has 15 amino acids. V was pared by 3 bases and J by 5 bases, with 5 bases of the junction left unmatched. The V gene's germline CDR1 is SGHTA and CDR2 FQGTGA. CDR3 region: CASSFSGGAGDTQYF. In DNA form, the CDR3 reads TGTGCCAGCAGCTTCAGCGGGGGGGCGGGAGATACGCAGTATTTT.